What follows describes a single T cell receptor (beta chain). Its antigen is undetermined. Germline assignment: CDR1 DFQATT and CDR2 SNEGSKA (reference sequence). The length of the CDR3 is 13 residues. J lost 7 bases, V lost 5 bases, and 10 bases had no gene match. This entry comes from a study of T-cell reconstitution after alpha-beta-depleted transplantation in children. Study-level points and caveats: At day 60, the high TCRbeta diversity found in some patients originated from recipient T cells and thymic progenitors that had survived. Expanded graft clones, several hundred of them, were reportedly the source of alpha-beta T cells about two months after transplant.

Preparing the TCRbeta library involved the use of unique molecular identifiers. TCRdb re-called the PCR reads through MiXCR, storing one row per CDR3 protein. The table lists about a million distinct CDR3 sequences, about 29% of them singletons, with approximately 30% in the top ten. The gene calls are TRBV20-1 and TRBJ1-2, with TRBD1 identical over 7 bases. The sample consisted of PBMCs, mostly from graft donor cells, taken 360 days after TCRalphabeta/CD19-depleted stem cell transplant. The receptor was derived from a boy under two years old who had a stem cell transplant for SCID, so the T cells may come from the graft donor. CDR3 protein: CSADYRGTAGYTF. The CDR3 DNA sequence: TGCAGTGCTGATTACAGGGGCACGGCTGGCTACACCTTC.